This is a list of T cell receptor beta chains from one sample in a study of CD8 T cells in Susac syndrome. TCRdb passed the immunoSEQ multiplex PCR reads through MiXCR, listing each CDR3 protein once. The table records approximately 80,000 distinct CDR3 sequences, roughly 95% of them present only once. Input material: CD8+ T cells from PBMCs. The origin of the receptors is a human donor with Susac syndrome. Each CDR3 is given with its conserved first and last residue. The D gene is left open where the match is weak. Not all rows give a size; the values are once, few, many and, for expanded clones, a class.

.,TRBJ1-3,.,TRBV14,TGTGCCAGCAGCCGACGGGGGGCGGGAAACACCATATATTTT,CASSRRGAGNTIYF
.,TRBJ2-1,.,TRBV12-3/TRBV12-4,TGTGCCAGCAGTCCCTTGAGAACCTACAATGAGCAGTTCTTC,CASSPLRTYNEQFF
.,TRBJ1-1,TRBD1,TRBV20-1,TGCAGTGCCCTTGACAGGGGCCTCCGCCGTCACTCTGAAGCTTTCTTT,CSALDRGLRRHSEAFF
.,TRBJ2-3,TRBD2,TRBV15,TGTGCCACCAGCGGGTCTAGCGGGGGCGCAGATACGCAGTATTTT,CATSGSSGGADTQYF
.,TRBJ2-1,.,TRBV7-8,TGTGCCAGCAGCTTAGTCGGAGCCTACAATGAGCAGTTCTTC,CASSLVGAYNEQFF
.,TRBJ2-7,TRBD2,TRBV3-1,TGTGCCAGCAGCCAAGGACTAGCGGGTATTTACGAGCAGTACTTC,CASSQGLAGIYEQYF
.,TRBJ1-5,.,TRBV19,TGTGCCAGTGGGGAGAGCAATCAGCCCCAGCATTTT,CASGESNQPQHF
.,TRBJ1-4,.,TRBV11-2,TGTGCCAGCAGCTTTCACCCTGCAACTAATGAAAAACTGTTTTTT,CASSFHPATNEKLFF
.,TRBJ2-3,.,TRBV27,TGTGCCAGCAAGGTGCCCGGGCTCGATACGCAGTATTTT,CASKVPGLDTQYF
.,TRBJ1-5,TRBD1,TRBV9,TGTGCCAGCAGCGTAGGAGGGGGGACAGATCAGCCCCAGCATTTT,CASSVGGGTDQPQHF
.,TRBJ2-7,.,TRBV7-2,TGTGCCAGCAGCTTAGGTCGGATTTGGACCTACGAGCAGTACTTC,CASSLGRIWTYEQYF
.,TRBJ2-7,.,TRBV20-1,TGCAGTGCACGCCCTACAGGATACTACGAGCAGTACTTC,CSARPTGYYEQYF
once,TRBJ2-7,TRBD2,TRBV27,TGTGCCAGCAGTTTGGGAGCGGGGGGGCCCCAGCAGTACTTC,CASSLGAGGPQQYF
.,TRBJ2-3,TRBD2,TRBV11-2,TGTGCCAGCAGCACTTGGACTAGCGGGGGGGCAGATACGCAGTATTTT,CASSTWTSGGADTQYF